This T cell receptor beta chain was captured in a study of blood T cell repertoires in COVID-19. The J segment lost 7 bases and the V segment lost 4 bases, leaving 7 bases of the junction unmatched. Germline V lookup: CDR1 LNHDA, CDR2 SQIVND (reference sequence). This CDR3 has 14 residues. Assay: immunoSEQ multiplex PCR; the TCRdb copy retains only in-frame clones and omits some. The data show tens of thousands of clones, about four fifths seen once. The clonotype was recovered from a woman older than 75 with active or convalescent COVID-19. The V gene is TRBV19, the J gene TRBJ1-2; 9 nucleotides agree with TRBD1. The sequenced sample was peripheral blood. The CDR3 here is CASSRYRGQGGYTF. CDR3 coding DNA: TGTGCCAGTAGTAGATACAGGGGGCAAGGTGGCTACACCTTC.